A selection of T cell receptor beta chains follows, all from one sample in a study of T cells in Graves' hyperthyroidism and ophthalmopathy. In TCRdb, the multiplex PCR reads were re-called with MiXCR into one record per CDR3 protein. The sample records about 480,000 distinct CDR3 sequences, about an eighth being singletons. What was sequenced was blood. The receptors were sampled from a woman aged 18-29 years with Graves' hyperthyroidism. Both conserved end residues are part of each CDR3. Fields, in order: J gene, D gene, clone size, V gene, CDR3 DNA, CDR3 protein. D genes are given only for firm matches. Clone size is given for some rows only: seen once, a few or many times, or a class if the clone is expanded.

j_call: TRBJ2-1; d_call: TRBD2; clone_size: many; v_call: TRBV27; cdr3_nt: TGTGCCAGCAGTCCCACGACTAGCGGGAGGGCCGGGATGAATGAGCAGTTCTTC; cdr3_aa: CASSPTTSGRAGMNEQFF
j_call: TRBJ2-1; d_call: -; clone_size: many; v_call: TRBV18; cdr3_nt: TGTGCCAGCTCACCACCGTCGGTTTCCTACAATGAGCAGTTCTTC; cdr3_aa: CASSPPSVSYNEQFF
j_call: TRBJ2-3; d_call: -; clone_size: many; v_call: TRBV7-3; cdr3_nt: TGTGCCAGCAGCTTCGGGGCTCAAGATACGCAGTATTTT; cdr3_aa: CASSFGAQDTQYF
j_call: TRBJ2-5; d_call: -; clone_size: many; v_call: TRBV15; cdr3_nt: TGTGCCACCAGCAGTTATCCTAACAAAGAGACCCAGTACTTC; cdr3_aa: CATSSYPNKETQYF
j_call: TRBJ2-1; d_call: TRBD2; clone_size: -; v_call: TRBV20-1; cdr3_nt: TGCAGTGCTAGAGATGGGGGCGGGAGGTCGGTAAATGAGCAGTTCTTC; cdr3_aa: CSARDGGGRSVNEQFF
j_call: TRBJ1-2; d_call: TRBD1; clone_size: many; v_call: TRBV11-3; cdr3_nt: TGTGCCAGCAGCCCGTCGGGACAGAACTATGGCTACACCTTC; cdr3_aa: CASSPSGQNYGYTF
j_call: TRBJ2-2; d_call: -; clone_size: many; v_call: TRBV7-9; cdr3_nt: TGTGCCAGCAGCCCCCCTGGGAGCGGAACCAACACCGGGGAGCTGTTTTTT; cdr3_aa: CASSPPGSGTNTGELFF
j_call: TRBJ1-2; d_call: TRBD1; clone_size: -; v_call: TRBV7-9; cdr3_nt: TGTGCCAGCAGCGTCGACAGGGATAATGGCTACACCTTC; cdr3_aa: CASSVDRDNGYTF
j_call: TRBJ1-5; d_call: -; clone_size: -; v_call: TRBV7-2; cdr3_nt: TGTGCCAGCAGCCCAAGACAGGACAATAGCAATCAGCCCCAGCATTTT; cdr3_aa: CASSPRQDNSNQPQHF
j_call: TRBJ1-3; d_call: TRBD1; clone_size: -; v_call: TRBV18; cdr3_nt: TGTGCCAGCTCACCACCCGGACAGGGGTACTCTGGAAACACCATATATTTT; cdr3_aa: CASSPPGQGYSGNTIYF
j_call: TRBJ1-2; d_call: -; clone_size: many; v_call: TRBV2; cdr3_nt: TGTGCCAGGGAGGCGAACTATGGCTACACCTTC; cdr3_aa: CAREANYGYTF
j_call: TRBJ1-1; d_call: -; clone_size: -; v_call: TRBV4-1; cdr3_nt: TGCGCCAGCAGCCAGCCCTGGGCCCGGGGGGGGAACACTGAAGCTTTCTTT; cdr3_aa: CASSQPWARGGNTEAFF
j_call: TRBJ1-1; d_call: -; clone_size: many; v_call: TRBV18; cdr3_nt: TGTGCCAGCTCACGAATGGAGATCAGGGTTCCGAACACTGAAGCTTTCTTT; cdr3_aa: CASSRMEIRVPNTEAFF
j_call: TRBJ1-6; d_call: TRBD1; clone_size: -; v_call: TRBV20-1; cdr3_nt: TGCAGTGCCCCAATTCAGGGACAGCACTATAATTCACCCCTCCACTTT; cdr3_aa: CSAPIQGQHYNSPLHF
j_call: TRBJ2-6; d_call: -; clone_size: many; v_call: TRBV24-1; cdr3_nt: TGTGCCACCAGTGATTTAGGACAACCCTCTGGGGCCAACGTCCTGACTTTC; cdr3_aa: CATSDLGQPSGANVLTF
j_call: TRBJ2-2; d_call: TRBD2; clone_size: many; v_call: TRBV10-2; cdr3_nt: TGCGCCAGCACCGGATTAGCGGGAGTGGCGAACACCGGGGAGCTGTTTTTT; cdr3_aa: CASTGLAGVANTGELFF
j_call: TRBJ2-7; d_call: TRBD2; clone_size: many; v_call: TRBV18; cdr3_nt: TGTGCCAGCTCACCGGGGACTAGAGGCTACGAGCAGTACTTC; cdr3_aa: CASSPGTRGYEQYF
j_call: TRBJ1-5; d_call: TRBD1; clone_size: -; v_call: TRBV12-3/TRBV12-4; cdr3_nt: TGTGCCAGCAGCAATGACAGGGGCAATCAGCCCCAGCATTTT; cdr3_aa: CASSNDRGNQPQHF
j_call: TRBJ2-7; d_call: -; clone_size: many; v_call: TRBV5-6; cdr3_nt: TGTGCCAGCAGCCTCCGGATCTCGGCTTGGTTGTACGAGCAGTACTTC; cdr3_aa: CASSLRISAWLYEQYF
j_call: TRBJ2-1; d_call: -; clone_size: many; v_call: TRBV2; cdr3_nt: TGTGCCAGCAGTGTTGAGCTCAGCTCCTACAATGAGCAGTTCTTC; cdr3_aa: CASSVELSSYNEQFF
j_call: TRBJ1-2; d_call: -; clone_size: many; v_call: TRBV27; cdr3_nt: TGTGCCAGCAGTTTAAGACAGTTCTATGGCTACACCTTC; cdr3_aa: CASSLRQFYGYTF
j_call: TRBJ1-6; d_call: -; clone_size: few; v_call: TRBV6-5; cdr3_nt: TGTGCCAGCAGTTACGAGGGGGGCCCCCTCCACTTT; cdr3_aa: CASSYEGGPLHF
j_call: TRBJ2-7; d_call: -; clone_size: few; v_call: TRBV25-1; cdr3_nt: TGTGCCAGCAGCGCAGGGAGATCCTACGAGCAGTACTTC; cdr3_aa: CASSAGRSYEQYF
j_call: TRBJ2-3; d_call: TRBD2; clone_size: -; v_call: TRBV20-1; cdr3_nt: TGCAGTGCTGCGACTAGCGGGATATATACGCAGTATTTT; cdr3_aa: CSAATSGIYTQYF
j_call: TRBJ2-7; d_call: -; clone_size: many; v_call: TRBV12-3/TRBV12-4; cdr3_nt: TGTGCCAGCAGTTTGGGACGGGAGCGGGAGCAGTACTTC; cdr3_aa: CASSLGREREQYF
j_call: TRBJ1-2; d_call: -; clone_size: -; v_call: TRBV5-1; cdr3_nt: TGCGCCACCCCCAGCGTAGGGGGTGGCTACACCTTC; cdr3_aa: CATPSVGGGYTF
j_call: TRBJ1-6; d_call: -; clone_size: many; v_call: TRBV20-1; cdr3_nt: TGCAGTGCTAGGGGGACGTCCTATAATTCACCCCTCCACTTT; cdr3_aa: CSARGTSYNSPLHF
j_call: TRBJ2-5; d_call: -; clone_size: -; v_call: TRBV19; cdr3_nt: TGTGCCAGTAGCGTGGGGCCTCGGCTGCAGACCCAGTACTTC; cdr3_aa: CASSVGPRLQTQYF
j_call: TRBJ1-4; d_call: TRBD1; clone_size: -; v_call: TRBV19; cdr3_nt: TGTGCCAGTAGTATGGGGGACAGTAATGAAAAACTGTTTTTT; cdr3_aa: CASSMGDSNEKLFF
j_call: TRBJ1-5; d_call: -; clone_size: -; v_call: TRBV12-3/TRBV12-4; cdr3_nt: TGTGCCAGCAGCCCGGCGCAGGGCAATCAGCCCCAGCATTTT; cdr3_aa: CASSPAQGNQPQHF
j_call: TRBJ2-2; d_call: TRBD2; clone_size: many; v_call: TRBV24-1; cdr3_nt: TGTGCCACCAGTGATCCTCAGACTAGCGGGGCGAACACCGGGGAGCTGTTTTTT; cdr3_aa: CATSDPQTSGANTGELFF
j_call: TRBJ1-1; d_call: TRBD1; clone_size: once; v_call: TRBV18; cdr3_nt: TGTGCCAGCTCACCAAGACTTGGACAGGGCGCAAGGGCTGAAGCTTTCTTT; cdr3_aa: CASSPRLGQGARAEAFF
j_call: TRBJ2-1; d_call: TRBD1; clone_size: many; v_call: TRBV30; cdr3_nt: TGTGCCTGGAGGGGACAGGGGGTTACCGGTGAGCAGTTCTTC; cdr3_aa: CAWRGQGVTGEQFF
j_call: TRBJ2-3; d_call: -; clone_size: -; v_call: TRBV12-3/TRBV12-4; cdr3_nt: TGTGCCAGCAGTTTTCTGCGGGGCTCCCCCACAGATACGCAGTATTTT; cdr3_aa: CASSFLRGSPTDTQYF
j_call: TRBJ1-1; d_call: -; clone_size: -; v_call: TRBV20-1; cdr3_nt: TGCAGTGCTAGAGATCGGTGGAGGGGGACTGAAGCTTTCTTT; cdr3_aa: CSARDRWRGTEAFF
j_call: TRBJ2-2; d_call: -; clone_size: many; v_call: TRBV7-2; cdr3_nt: TGTGCCAGCAGTTACGACTTGGCAAACGGGGAGCTGTTTTTT; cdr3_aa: CASSYDLANGELFF
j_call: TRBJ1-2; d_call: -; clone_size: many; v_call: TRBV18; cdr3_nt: TGTGCCAGCTCACGGGGACAAGACTATGGCTACACCTTC; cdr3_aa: CASSRGQDYGYTF
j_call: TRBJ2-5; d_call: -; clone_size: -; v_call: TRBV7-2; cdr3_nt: TGTGCCAGCAGCCCTAGGGGGGGAGGCAGTAGAGAGACCCAGTACTTC; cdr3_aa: CASSPRGGGSRETQYF
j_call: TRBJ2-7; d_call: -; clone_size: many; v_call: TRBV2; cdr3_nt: TGTGCCACCAACCCATCGGAGGGGACCAACGAGCAGTACTTC; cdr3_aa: CATNPSEGTNEQYF
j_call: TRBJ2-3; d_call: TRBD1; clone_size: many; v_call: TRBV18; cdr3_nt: TGTGCCAGCTCACCGGGACAGGCTTCAGATACGCAGTATTTT; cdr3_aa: CASSPGQASDTQYF
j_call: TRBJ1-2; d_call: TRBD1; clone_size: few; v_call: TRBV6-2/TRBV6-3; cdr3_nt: TGTGCCAGCAGTCGACCGACAGGGTTCGATGGCTACACCTTC; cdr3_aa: CASSRPTGFDGYTF
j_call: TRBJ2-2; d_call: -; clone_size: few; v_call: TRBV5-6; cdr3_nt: TGTGCCAGCAGGGAAAGGACGGACAACACCGGGGAGCTGTTTTTT; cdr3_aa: CASRERTDNTGELFF
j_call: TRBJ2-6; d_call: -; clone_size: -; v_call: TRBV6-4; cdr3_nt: TGTGCCAGCAGTGAGGGGCAGCCCTCTGGGGCCAACGTCCTGACTTTC; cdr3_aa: CASSEGQPSGANVLTF
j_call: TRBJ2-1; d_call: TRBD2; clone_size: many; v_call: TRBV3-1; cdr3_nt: TGTGCCAGCAGCCAAGATTGGGAGCGGGAGAGGAATGAGCAGTTCTTC; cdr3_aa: CASSQDWERERNEQFF
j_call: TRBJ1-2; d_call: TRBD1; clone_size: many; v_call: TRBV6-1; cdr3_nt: TGTGCCAGCAGTGGGGGACAGGGTGACTATGGCTACACCTTC; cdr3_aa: CASSGGQGDYGYTF
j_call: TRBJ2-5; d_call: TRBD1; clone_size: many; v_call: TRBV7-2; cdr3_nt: TGTGCCAGCAGCTTAGGCAGGGGGAATTCGGGGACCCAGTACTTC; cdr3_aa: CASSLGRGNSGTQYF